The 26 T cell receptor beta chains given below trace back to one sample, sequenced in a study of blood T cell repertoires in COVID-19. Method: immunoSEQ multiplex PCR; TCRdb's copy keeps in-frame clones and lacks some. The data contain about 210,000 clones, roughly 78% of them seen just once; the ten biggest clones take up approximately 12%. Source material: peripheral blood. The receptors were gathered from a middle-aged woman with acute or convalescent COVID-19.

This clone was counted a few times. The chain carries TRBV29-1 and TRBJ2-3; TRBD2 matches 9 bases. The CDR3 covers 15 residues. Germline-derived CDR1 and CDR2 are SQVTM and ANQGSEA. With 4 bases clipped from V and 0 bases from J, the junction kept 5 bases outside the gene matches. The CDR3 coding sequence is TGCAGCGTTGGGCCTAGCGGGGCTAGCACAGATACGCAGTATTTT. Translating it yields CSVGPSGASTDTQYF.

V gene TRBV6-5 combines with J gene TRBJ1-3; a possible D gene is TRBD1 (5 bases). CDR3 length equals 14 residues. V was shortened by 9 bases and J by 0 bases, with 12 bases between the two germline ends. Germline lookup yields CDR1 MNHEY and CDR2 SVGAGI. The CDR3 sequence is CASSQAVSGNTIYF. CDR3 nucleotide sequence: TGTGCCAGTTCACAGGCCGTCTCTGGAAACACCATATATTTT.

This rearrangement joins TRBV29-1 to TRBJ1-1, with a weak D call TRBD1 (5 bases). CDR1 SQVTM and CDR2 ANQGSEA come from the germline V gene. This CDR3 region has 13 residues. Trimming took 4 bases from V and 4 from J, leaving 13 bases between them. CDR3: CSVAKGPGTEAFF. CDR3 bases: TGCAGCGTTGCAAAGGGGCCGGGCACTGAAGCTTTCTTT. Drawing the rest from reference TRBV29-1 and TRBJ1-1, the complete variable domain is SAVISQKPSRDICQRGTSLTIQCQVDSQVTMMFWYRQQPGQSLTLIATANQGSEATYESGFVIDKFPISRPNLTFSTLTVSNMSPEDSSIYLCSVAKGPGTEAFFGQGTRLTVV.

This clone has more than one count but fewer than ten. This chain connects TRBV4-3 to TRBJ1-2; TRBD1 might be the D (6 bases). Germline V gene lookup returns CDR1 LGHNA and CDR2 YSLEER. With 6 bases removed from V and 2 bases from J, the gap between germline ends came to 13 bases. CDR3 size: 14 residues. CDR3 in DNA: TGCGCCAGCAGTGGAAGCCAGGGGAACTATGGCTACACCTTC. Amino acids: CASSGSQGNYGYTF.

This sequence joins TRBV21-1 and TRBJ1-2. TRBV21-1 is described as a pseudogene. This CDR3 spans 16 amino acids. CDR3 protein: CASSKWGRDPPYGYTF. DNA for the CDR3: TGTGCCAGCAGCAAGTGGGGGAGGGATCCCCCCTATGGCTACACCTTC.

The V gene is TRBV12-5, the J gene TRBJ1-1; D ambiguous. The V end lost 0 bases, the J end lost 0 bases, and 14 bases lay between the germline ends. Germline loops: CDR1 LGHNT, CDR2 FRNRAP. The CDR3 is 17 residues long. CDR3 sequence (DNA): TGTGCTAGTGGTTTGGTTAATAAGGAGGGTTTGAACACTGAAGCTTTCTTT. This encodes CASGLVNKEGLNTEAFF.

As DNA, the CDR3 is TGTGCCAGCTCCCTGAGGGCCAACACCGGGGAGCTGTTTTTT. Encoded protein: CASSLRANTGELFF. The genes are TRBV6-5 and TRBJ2-2; tentatively, D is TRBD2 (5 bases). Between the trimmed V and J ends, which lost 8 bases and 2 bases, there was a span of 12 bases. The CDR3 is 14 residues long. In germline, CDR1 is MNHEY, CDR2 SVGAGI.

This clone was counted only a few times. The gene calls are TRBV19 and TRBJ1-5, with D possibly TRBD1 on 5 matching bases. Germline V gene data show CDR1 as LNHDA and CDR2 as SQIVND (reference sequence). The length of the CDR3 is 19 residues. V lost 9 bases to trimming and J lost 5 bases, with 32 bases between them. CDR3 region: CASNTVLTGGGPRDQPQHF. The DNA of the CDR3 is TGTGCCAGCAACACCGTTCTGACGGGGGGGGGTCCGAGGGATCAGCCCCAGCATTTT.

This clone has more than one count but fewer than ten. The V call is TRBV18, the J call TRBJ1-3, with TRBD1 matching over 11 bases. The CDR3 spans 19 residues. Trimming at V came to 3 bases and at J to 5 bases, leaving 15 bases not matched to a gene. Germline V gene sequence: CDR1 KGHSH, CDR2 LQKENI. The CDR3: CASSPGSGTGGIGRNTIYF. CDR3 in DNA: TGTGCCAGCTCACCTGGTTCCGGGACAGGGGGAATCGGGAGAAACACCATATATTTT.

The CDR3 loop reads CATSRDIGTVYGYTF. CDR3 sequence (DNA): TGTGCCACCAGCAGAGATATAGGGACAGTCTATGGCTACACCTTC. The chain carries TRBV15 and TRBJ1-2; 7 bases map to TRBD1. Unmatched junction bases numbered 5, after V lost 0 bases and J lost 4 bases. This CDR3 region has 15 residues. In germline, CDR1 is LNHNV, CDR2 YYDKDF (reference sequence). The full variable domain, with the rest looked up from reference TRBV15 and TRBJ1-2, is DAMVIQNPRYQVTQFGKPVTLSCSQTLNHNVMYWYQQKSSQAPKLLFHYYDKDFNNEADTPDNFQSRRPNTSFCFLDIRSPGLGDTAMYLCATSRDIGTVYGYTFGSGTRLTVV.

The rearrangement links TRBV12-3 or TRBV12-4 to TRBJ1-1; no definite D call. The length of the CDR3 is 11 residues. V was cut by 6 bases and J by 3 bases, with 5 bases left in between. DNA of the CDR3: TGTGCCAGCAGGTCCGACACTGAAGCTTTCTTT. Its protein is CASRSDTEAFF.

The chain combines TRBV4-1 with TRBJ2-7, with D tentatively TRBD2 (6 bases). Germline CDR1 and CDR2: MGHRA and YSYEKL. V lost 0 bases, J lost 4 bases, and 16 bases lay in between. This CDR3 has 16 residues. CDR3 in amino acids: CASSQERRGQGYEQYF. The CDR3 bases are TGCGCCAGCAGCCAAGAGAGGCGGGGCCAAGGGTACGAGCAGTACTTC.

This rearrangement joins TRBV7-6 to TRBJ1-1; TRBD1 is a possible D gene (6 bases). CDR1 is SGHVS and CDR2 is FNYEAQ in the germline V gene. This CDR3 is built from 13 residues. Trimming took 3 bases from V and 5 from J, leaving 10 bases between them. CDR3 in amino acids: CASSFEGGTEAFF. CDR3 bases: TGTGCCAGCAGCTTCGAGGGGGGGACTGAAGCTTTCTTT.

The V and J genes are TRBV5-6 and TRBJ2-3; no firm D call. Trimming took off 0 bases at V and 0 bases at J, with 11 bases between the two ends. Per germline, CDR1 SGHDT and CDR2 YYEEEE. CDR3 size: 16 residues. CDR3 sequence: CASSLVPSTSTDTQYF. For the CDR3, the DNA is TGTGCCAGCAGCTTGGTTCCCTCAACTAGCACAGATACGCAGTATTTT.

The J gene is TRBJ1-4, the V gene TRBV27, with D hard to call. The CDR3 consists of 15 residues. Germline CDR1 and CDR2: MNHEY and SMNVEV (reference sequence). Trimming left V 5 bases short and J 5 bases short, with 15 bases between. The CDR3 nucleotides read TGTGCCAGCAGTCCTCCGGGAGCTCAGAATGAAAAACTGTTTTTT. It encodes CASSPPGAQNEKLFF.

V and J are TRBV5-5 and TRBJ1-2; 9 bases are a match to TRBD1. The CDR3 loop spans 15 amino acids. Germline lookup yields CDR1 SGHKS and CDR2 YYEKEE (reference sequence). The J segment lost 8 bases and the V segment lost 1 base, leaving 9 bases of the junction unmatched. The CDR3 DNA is TGTGCCAGCAGCTTGCAATCGGACAGGGGCGACGGCTACACCTTC. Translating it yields CASSLQSDRGDGYTF.

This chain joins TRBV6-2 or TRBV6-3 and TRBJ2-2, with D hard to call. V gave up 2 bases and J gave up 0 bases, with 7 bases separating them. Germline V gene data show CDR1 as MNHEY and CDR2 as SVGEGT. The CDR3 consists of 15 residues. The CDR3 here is CASSYKRPNTGELFF. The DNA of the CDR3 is TGTGCCAGCAGTTACAAGCGCCCGAACACCGGGGAGCTGTTTTTT.

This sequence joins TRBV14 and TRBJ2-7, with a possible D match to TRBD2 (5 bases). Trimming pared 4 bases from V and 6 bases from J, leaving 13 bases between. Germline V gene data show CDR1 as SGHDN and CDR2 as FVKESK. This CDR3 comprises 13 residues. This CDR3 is CASSPRGGLEQYF. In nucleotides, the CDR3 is TGTGCCAGCAGCCCCCGAGGAGGTCTCGAGCAGTACTTC.

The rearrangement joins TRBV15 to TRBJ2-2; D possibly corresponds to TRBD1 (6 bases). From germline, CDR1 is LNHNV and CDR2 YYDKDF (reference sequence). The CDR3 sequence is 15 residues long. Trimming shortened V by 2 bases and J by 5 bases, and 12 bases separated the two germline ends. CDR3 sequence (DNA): TGTGCCACCAGCAGAACCCGCACAGGGACCGGGGAGCTGTTTTTT. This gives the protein CATSRTRTGTGELFF.

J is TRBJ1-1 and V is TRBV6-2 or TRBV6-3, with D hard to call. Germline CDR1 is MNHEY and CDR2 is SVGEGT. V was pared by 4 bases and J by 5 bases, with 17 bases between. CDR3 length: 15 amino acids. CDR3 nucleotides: TGTGCCAGCAGTTTATCCGGCGGCGGGGTTACTGAAGCTTTCTTT. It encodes CASSLSGGGVTEAFF.

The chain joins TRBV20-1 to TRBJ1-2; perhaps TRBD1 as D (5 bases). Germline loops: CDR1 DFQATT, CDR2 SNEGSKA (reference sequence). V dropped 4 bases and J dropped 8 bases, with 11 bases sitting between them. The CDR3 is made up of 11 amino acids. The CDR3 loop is CSAMGWGGYTF. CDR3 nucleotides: TGCAGTGCTATGGGGTGGGGCGGCTACACCTTC.

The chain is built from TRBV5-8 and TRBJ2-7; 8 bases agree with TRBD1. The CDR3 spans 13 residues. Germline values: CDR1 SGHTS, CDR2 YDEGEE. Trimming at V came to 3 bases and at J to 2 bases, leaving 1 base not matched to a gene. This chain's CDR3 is CASSWTGPYEQYF. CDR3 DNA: TGTGCCAGCAGCTGGACAGGGCCCTACGAGCAGTACTTC.

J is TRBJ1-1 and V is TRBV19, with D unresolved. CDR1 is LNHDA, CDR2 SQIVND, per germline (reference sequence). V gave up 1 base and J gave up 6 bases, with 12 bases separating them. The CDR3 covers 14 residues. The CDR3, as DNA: TGTGCCAGTAGTATAGCAGGCCACGGGGCTGAAGCTTTCTTT. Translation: CASSIAGHGAEAFF.

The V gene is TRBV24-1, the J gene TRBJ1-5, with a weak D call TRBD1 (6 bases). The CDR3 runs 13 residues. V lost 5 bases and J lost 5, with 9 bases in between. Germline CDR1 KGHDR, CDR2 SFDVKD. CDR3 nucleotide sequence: TGTGCCACCAGTGCAGGGGTTTATCAGCCCCAGCATTTT. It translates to CATSAGVYQPQHF.

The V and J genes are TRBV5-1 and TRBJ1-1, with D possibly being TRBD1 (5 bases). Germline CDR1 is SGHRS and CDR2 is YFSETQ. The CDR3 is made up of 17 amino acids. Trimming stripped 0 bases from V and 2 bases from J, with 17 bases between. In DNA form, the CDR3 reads TGCGCCAGCAGCTTGGTCAACCGGGGGTTCGGTAACACTGAAGCTTTCTTT. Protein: CASSLVNRGFGNTEAFF.

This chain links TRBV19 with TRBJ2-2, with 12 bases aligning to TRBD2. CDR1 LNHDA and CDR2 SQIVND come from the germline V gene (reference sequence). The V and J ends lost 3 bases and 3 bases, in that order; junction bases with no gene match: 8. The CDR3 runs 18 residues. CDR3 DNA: TGTGCCAGTAGTATTCCTTCGACTAGCGGGGGATACACCGGGGAGCTGTTTTTT. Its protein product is CASSIPSTSGGYTGELFF.